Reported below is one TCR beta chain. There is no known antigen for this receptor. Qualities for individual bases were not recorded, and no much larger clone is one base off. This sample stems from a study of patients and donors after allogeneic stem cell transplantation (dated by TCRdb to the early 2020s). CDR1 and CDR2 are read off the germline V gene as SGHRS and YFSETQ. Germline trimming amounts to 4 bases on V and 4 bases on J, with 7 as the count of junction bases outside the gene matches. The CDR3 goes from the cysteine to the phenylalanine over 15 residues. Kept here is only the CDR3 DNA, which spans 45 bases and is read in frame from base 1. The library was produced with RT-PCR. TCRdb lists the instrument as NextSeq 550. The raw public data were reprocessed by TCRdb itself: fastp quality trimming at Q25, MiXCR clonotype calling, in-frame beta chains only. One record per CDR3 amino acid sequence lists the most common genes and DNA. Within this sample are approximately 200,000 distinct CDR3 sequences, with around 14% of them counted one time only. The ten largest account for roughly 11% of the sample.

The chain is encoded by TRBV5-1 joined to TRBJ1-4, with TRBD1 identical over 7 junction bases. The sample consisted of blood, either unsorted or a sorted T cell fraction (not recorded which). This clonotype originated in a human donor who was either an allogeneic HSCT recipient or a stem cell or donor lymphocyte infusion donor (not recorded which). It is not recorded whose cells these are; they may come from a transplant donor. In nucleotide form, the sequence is TGCGCCAGCAGCGTTACAGGGGCCCGTAATGAAAAACTGTTTTTT. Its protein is CASSVTGARNEKLFF.